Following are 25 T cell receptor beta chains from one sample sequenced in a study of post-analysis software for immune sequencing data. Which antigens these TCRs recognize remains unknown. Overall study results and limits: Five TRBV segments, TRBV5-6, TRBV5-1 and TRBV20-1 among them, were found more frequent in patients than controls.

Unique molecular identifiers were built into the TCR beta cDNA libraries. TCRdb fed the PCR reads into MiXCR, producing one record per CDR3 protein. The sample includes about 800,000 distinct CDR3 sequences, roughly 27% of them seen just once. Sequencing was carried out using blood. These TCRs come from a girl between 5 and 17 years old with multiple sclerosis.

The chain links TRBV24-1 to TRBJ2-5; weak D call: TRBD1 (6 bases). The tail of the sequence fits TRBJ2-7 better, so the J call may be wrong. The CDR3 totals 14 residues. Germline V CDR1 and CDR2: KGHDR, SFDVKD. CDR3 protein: CATSGGGLGYEQYF. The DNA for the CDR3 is TGTGCCACCAGTGGAGGGGGTCTAGGCTACGAGCAGTACTTC.

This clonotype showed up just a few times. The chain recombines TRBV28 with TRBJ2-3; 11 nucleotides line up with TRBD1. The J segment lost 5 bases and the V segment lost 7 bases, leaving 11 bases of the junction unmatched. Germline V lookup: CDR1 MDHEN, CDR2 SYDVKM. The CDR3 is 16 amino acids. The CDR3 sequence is CASNSPTGTGGDTQYF. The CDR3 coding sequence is TGTGCCAGCAATTCCCCCACCGGGACAGGGGGAGATACGCAGTATTTT.

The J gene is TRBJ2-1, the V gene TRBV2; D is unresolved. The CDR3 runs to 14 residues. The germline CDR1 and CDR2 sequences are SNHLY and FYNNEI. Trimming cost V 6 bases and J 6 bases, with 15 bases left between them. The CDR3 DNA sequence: TGTGCCAGCAGCGTCGGCCCGACATTCAATGAGCAGTTCTTC. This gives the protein CASSVGPTFNEQFF. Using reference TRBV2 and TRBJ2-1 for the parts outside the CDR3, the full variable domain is EPEVTQTPSHQVTQMGQEVILRCVPISNHLYFYWYRQILGQKVEFLVSFYNNEISEKSEIFDDQFSVERPDGSNFTLKIRSTKLEDSAMYFCASSVGPTFNEQFFGPGTRLTVL.

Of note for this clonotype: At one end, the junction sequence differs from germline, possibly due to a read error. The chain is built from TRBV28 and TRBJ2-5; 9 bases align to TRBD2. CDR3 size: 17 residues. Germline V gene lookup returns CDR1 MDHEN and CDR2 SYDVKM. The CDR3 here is CASSSHPGTSSGEIQYF. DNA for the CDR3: TGTGCCAGCAGTTCACACCCCGGGACTAGCTCCGGTGAGATCCAGTACTTC.

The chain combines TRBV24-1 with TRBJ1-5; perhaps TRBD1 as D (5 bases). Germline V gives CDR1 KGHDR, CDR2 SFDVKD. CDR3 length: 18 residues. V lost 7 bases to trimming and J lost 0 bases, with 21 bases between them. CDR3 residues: CATSAAGAQRDSNQPQHF. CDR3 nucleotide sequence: TGTGCCACCAGCGCGGCCGGGGCTCAGAGGGATAGCAATCAGCCCCAGCATTTT.

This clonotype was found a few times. The CDR3 DNA reads as TGTGCCAGTTTTACCTTACAGGGGTGGAGCTATGGCTACACCTTC. It yields the protein CASFTLQGWSYGYTF. V and J are TRBV2 and TRBJ1-2, with 7 bases matching TRBD1. CDR3 length: 15 amino acids. The J segment lost 4 bases and the V segment lost 9 bases, leaving 14 bases of the junction unmatched. Germline V lookup: CDR1 SNHLY, CDR2 FYNNEI.

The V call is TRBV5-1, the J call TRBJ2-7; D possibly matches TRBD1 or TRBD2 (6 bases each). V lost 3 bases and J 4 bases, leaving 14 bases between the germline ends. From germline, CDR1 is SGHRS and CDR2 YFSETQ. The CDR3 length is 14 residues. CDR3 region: CASSSRGPPYEQYF. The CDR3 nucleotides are TGCGCCAGCAGCTCTCGGGGGCCTCCTTACGAGCAGTACTTC.

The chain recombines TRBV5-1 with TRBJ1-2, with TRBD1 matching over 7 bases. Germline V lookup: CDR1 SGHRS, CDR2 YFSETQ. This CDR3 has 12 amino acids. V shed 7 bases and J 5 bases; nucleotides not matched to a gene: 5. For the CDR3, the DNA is TGCGCCAGCCGGGAGGGACAGTATGGCTACACCTTC. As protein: CASREGQYGYTF.

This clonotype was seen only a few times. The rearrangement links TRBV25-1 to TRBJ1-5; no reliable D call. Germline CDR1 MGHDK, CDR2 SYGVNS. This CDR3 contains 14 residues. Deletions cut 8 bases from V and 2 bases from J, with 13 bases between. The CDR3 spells CASASTQGNQPQHF. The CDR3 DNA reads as TGTGCCAGCGCGAGCACCCAGGGCAATCAGCCCCAGCATTTT.

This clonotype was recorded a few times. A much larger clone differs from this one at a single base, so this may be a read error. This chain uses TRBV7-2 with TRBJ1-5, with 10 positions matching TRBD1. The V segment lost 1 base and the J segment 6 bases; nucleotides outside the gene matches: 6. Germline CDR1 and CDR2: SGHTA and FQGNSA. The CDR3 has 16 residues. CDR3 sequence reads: CASSLGGTGACQPQHF. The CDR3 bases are TGTGCCAGCAGCTTAGGGGGGACAGGGGCCTGTCAGCCCCAGCATTTT.

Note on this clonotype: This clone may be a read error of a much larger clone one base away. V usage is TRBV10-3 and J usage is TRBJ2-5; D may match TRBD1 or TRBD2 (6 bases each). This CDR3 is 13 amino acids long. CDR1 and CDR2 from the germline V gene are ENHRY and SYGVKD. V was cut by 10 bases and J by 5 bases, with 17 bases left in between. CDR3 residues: CATGRGLGETQYF. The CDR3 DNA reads TGTGCCACCGGCAGGGGACTCGGGGAGACCCAGTACTTC.

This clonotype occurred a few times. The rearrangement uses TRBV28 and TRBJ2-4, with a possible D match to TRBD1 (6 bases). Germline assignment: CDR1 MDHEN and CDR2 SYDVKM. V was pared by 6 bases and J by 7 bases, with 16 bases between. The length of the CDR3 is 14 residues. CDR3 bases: TGTGCCAGCAGCCCACCCAGGGGCTATAACATTCAGTACTTC. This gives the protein CASSPPRGYNIQYF.

The CDR3 region is CASSYSGGRTKDTGELFF. Here the CDR3 DNA reads TGTGCCAGCAGTTACTCGGGTGGACGGACTAAGGACACCGGGGAGCTGTTTTTT. The rearrangement uses TRBV6-2 or TRBV6-3 and TRBJ2-2, with a tentative D call TRBD2 (6 bases). The CDR3 sequence is 18 residues long. Germline CDR1 and CDR2: MNHEY and SVGEGT. V dropped 0 bases and J dropped 3 bases, with 17 bases sitting between them.

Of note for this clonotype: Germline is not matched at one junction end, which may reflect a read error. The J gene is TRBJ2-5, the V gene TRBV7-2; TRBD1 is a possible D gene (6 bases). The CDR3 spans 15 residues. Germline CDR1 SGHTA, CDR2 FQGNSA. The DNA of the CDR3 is TGTGACAGCAGCCTAGGGACAACCACACAAGAGACCCAGTACTTC. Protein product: CDSSLGTTTQETQYF.

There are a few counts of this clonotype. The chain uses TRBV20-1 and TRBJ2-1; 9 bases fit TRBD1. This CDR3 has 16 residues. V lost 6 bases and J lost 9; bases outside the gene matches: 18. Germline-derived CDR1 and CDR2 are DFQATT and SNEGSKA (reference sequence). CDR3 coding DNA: TGCAGTGCCTATCCACACAGACAGGGGGAGGTCCGTGAGCAGTTCTTC. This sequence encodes CSAYPHRQGEVREQFF.

The CDR3 reads CSARSLTGNEQFF. In nucleotides, the CDR3 is TGCAGTGCTAGGAGTCTCACGGGCAATGAGCAGTTCTTC. The chain is built from TRBV20-1 and TRBJ2-1, with D unclear. The CDR3 consists of 13 residues. The V and J ends lost 3 bases and 6 bases respectively, with 12 bases between them. The germline CDR1 and CDR2 sequences are DFQATT and SNEGSKA (reference sequence).

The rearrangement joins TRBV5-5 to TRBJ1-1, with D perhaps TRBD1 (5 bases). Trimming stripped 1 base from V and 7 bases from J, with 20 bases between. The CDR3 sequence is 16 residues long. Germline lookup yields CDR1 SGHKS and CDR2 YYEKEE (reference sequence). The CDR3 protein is CASSLSSWARGGEAFF. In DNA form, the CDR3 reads TGTGCCAGCAGCTTGTCTTCTTGGGCGAGGGGAGGTGAAGCTTTCTTT.

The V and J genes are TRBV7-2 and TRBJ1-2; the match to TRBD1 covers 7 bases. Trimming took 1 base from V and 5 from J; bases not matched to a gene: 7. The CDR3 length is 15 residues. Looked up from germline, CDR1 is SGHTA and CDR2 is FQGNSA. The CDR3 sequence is CASSLGLGTAYGYTF. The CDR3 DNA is TGTGCCAGCAGCTTAGGCCTCGGGACAGCTTATGGCTACACCTTC.

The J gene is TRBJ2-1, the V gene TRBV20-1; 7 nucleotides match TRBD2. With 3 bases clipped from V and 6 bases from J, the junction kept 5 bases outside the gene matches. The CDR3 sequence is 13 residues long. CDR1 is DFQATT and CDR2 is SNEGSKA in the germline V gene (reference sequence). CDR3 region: CSARGGGFNEQFF. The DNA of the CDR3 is TGCAGTGCTAGGGGGGGAGGGTTCAATGAGCAGTTCTTC.

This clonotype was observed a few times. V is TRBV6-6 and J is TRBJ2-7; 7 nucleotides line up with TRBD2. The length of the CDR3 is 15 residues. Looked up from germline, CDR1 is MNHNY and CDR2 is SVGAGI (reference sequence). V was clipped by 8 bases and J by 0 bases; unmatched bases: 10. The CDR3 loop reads CASGSGAGSSYEQYF. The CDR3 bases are TGTGCCAGCGGATCTGGAGCGGGAAGCTCCTACGAGCAGTACTTC.

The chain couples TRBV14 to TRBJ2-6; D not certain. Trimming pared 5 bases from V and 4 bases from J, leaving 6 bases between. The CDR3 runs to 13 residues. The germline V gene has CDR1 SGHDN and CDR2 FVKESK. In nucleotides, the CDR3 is TGTGCCAGCAGCGGCCGCGGGGCCAACGTCCTGACTTTC. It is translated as CASSGRGANVLTF.

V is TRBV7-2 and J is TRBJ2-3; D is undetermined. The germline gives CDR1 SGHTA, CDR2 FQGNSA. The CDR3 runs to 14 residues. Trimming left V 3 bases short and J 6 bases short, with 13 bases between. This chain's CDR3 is CASSFRHRADTQYF. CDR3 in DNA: TGTGCCAGCAGCTTCCGGCACCGGGCGGATACGCAGTATTTT.

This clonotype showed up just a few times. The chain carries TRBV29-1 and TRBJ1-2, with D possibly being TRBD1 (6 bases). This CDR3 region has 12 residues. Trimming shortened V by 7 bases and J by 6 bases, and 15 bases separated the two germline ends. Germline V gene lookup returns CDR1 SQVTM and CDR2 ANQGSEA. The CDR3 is CSGAEGVDGYTF. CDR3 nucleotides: TGCAGCGGGGCCGAGGGGGTTGATGGCTACACCTTC. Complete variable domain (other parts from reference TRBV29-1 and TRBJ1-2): SAVISQKPSRDICQRGTSLTIQCQVDSQVTMMFWYRQQPGQSLTLIATANQGSEATYESGFVIDKFPISRPNLTFSTLTVSNMSPEDSSIYLCSGAEGVDGYTFGSGTRLTVV.

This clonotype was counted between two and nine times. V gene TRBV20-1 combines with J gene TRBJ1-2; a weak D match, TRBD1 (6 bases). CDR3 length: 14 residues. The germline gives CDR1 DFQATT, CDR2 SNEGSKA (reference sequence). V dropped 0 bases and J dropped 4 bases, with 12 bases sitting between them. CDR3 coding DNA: TGCAGTGCTAGAGACCCCCGACAGGCCTATGGCTACACCTTC. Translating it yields CSARDPRQAYGYTF.

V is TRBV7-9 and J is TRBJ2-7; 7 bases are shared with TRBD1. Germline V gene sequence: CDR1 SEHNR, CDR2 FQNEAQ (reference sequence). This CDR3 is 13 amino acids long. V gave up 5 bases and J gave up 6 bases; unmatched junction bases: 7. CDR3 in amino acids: CASSTSTGREQYF. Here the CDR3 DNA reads TGTGCCAGCAGCACCTCGACAGGGCGCGAGCAGTACTTC.